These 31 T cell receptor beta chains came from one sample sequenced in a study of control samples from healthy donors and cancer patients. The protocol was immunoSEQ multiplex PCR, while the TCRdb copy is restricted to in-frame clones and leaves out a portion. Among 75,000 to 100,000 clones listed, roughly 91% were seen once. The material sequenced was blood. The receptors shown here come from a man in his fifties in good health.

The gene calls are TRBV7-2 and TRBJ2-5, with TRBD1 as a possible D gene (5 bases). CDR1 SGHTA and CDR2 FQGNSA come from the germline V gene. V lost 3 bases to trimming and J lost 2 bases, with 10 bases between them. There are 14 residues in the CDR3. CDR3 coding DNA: TGTGCCAGCAGCTTCATTAAGGGGCAAGAGACCCAGTACTTC. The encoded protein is CASSFIKGQETQYF.

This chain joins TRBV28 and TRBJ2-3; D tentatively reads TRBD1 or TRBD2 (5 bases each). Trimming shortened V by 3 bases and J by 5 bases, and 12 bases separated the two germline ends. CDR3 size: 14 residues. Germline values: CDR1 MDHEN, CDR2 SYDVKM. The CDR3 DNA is TGTGCCAGCAGTTTGGGGACGAGCGAAGATACGCAGTATTTT. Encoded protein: CASSLGTSEDTQYF.

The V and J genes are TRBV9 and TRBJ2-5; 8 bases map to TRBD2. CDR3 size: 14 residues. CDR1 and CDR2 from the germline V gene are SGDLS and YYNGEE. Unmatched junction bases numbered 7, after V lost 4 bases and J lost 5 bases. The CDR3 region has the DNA TGTGCCAGCAGCCTCGGGGGGGCCTCTGAGACCCAGTACTTC. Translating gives CASSLGGASETQYF.

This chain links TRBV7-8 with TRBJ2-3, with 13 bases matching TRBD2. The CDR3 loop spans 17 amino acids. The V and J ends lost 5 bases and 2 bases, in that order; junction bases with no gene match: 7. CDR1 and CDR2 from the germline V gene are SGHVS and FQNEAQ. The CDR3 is CASSRLAGGYPTDTQYF. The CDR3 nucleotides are TGTGCCAGCAGCCGACTAGCGGGGGGCTACCCCACAGATACGCAGTATTTT.

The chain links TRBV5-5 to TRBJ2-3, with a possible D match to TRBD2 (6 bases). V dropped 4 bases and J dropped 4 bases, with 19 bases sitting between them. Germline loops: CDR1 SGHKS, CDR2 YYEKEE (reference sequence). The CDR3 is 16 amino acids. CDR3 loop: CASSTPTRVLADTQYF. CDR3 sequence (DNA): TGTGCCAGCAGCACCCCGACTAGAGTGTTGGCAGATACGCAGTATTTT.

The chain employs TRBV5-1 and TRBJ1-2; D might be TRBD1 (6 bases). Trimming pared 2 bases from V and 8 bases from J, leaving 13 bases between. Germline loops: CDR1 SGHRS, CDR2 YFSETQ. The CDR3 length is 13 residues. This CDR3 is CASSFTGLGGYTF. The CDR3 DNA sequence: TGCGCCAGCAGCTTTACAGGGCTGGGCGGCTACACCTTC.

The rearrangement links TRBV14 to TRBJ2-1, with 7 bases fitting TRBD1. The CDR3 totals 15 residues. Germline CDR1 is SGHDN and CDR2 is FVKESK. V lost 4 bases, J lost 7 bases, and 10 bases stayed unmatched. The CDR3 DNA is TGTGCCAGCAGCCTCCAGACAGGGTCAAAGAATGAGCAGTTCTTC. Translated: CASSLQTGSKNEQFF.

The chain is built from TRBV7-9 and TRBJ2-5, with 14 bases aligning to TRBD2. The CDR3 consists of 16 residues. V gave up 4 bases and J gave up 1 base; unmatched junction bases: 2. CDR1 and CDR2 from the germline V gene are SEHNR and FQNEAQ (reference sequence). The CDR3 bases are TGTGCCAGCAGCTGGACTAGCGGGGGGCTCCAAGAGACCCAGTACTTC. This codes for CASSWTSGGLQETQYF. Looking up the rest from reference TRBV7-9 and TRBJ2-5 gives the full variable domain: DTGVSQNPRHKITKRGQNVTFRCDPISEHNRLYWYRQTLGQGPEFLTYFQNEAQLEKSRLLSDRFSAERPKGSFSTLEIQRTEQGDSAMYLCASSWTSGGLQETQYFGPGTRLLVL.

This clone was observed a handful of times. CDR3 protein: CASSGGQGGQPQHF. The DNA of the CDR3 is TGTGCCAGCAGCGGGGGACAGGGAGGCCAGCCCCAGCATTTT. J is TRBJ1-5 and V is TRBV7-9; 9 bases match TRBD1. The V and J ends lost 5 bases and 7 bases, in that order; junction bases with no gene match: 6. The CDR3 runs to 14 residues. Germline values: CDR1 SEHNR, CDR2 FQNEAQ (reference sequence).

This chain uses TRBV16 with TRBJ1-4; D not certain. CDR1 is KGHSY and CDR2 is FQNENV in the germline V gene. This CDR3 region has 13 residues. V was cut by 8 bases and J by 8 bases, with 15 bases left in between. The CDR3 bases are TGTGCCAGCCTCCGAGCCGGGTCAGAAAAACTGTTTTTT. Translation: CASLRAGSEKLFF.

The CDR3 sequence is CASTLHKGLTGELFF. For the CDR3, the DNA is TGTGCCAGCACGCTTCACAAGGGACTCACCGGGGAGCTGTTTTTT. The chain links TRBV5-8 to TRBJ2-2, with D perhaps matching TRBD2 (6 bases). Per the germline V gene, CDR1 is SGHTS and CDR2 is YDEGEE. The germline V and J ends were trimmed by 6 bases and 4 bases, with 16 bases remaining between them. CDR3 length: 15 amino acids.

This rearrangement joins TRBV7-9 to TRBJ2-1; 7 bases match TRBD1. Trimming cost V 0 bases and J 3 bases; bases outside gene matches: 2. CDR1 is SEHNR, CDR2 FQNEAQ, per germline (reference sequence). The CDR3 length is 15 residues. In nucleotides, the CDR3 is TGTGCCAGCAGCTTAGCGGGGACAGTCTACAATGAGCAGTTCTTC. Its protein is CASSLAGTVYNEQFF.

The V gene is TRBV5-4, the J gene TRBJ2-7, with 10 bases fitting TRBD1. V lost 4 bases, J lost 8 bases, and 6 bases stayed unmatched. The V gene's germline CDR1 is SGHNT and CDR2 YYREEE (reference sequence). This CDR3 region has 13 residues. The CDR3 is CASSPRQGAKQYF. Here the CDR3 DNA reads TGTGCCAGCAGCCCCCGACAGGGGGCAAAGCAGTACTTC.

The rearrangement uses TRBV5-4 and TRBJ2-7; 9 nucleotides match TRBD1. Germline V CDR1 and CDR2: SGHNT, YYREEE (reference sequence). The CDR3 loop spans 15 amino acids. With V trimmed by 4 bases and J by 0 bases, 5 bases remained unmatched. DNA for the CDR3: TGTGCCAGCAGCCTTCCGGGACAGGGCTCCTACGAGCAGTACTTC. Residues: CASSLPGQGSYEQYF. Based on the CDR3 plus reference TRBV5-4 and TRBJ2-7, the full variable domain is ETGVTQSPTHLIKTRGQQVTLRCSSQSGHNTVSWYQQALGQGPQFIFQYYREEENGRGNFPPRFSGLQFPNYSSELNVNALELDDSALYLCASSLPGQGSYEQYFGPGTRLTVT.

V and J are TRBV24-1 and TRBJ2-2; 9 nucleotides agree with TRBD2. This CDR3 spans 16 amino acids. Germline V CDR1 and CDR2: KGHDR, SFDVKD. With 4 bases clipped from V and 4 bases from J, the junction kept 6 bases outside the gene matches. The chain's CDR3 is CATSDPGLASTGELFF. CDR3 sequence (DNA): TGTGCCACCAGTGACCCGGGACTAGCAAGCACCGGGGAGCTGTTTTTT.

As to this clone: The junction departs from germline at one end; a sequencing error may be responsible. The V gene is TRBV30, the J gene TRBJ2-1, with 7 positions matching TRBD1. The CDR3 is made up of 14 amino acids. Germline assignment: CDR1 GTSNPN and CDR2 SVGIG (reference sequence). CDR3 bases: TGTGCCGGGAGAGAGGGGGCTTCCTACAATGAGCAGTTCTTC. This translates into CAGREGASYNEQFF.

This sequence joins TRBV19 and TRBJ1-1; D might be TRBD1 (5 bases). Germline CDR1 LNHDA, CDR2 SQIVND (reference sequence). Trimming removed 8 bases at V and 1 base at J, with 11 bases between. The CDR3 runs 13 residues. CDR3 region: CASQKTENTEAFF. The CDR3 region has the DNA TGTGCCAGTCAGAAGACAGAGAACACTGAAGCTTTCTTT.

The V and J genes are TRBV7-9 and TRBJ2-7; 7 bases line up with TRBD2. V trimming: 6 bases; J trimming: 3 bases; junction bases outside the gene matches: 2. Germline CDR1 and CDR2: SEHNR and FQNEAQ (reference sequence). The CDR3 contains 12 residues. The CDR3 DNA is TGTGCCAGCAGGTCGGGAGGCTACGAGCAGTACTTC. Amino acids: CASRSGGYEQYF.

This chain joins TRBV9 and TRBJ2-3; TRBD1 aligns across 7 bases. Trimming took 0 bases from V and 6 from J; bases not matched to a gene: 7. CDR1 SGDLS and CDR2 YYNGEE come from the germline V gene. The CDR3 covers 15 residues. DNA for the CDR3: TGTGCCAGCAGCGTAGACAGGGGAAAGATGGATACGCAGTATTTT. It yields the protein CASSVDRGKMDTQYF.

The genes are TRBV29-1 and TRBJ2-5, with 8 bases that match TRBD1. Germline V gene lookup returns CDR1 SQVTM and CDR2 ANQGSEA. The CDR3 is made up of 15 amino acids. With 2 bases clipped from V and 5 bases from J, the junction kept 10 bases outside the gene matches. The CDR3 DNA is TGCAGCGTTGAAATGTTCGGCAGGGGGCATGAGACCCAGTACTTC. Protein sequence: CSVEMFGRGHETQYF. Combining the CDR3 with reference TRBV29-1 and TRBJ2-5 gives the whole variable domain SAVISQKPSRDICQRGTSLTIQCQVDSQVTMMFWYRQQPGQSLTLIATANQGSEATYESGFVIDKFPISRPNLTFSTLTVSNMSPEDSSIYLCSVEMFGRGHETQYFGPGTRLLVL.

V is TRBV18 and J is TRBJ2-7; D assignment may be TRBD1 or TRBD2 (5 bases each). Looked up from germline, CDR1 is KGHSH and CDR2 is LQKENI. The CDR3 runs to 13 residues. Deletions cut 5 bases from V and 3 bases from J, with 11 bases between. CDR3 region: CASSEGPNYEQYF. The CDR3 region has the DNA TGTGCCAGCTCAGAGGGGCCCAACTACGAGCAGTACTTC.

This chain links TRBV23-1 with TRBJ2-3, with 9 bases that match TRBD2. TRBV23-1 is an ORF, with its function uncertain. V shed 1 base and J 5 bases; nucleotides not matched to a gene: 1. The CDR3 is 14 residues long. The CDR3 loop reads CASSQCGGGDTQYF. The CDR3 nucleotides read TGCGCCAGCAGTCAATGCGGGGGGGGAGATACGCAGTATTTT.

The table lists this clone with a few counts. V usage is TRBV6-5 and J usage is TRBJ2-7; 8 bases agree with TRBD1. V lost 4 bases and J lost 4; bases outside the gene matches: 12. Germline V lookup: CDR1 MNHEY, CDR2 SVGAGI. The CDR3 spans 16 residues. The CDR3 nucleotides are TGTGCCAGCAGTTCCCTCACGGACAGGGATGTGTACGAGCAGTACTTC. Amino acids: CASSSLTDRDVYEQYF.

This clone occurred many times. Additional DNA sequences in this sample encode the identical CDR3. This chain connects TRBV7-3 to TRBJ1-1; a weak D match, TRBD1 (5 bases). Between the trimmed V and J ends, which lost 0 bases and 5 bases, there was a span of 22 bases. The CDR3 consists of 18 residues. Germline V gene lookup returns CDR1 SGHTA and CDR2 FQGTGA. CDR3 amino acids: CASSLTAGNAGGGTEAFF. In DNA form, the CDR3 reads TGTGCCAGCAGCTTAACAGCGGGAAATGCGGGGGGTGGAACTGAAGCTTTCTTT.

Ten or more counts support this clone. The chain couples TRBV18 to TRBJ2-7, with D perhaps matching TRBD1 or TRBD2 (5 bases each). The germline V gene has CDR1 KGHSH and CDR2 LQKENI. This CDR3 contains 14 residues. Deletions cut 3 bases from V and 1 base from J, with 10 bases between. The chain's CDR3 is CASSPGALSYEQYF. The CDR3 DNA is TGTGCCAGCTCACCCGGGGCCTTATCCTACGAGCAGTACTTC.

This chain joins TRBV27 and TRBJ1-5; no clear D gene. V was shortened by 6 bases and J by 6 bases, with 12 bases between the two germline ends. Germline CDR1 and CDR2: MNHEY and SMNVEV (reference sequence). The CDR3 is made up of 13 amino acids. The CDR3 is CASSPSRGQPQHF. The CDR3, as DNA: TGTGCCAGCAGCCCAAGCCGGGGTCAGCCCCAGCATTTT.

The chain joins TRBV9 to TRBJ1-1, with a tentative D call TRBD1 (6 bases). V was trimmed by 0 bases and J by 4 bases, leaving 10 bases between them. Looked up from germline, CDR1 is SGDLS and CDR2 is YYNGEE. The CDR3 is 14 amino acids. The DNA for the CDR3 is TGTGCCAGCAGCGTAGCGGACAGTACCACTGAAGCTTTCTTT. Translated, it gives CASSVADSTTEAFF. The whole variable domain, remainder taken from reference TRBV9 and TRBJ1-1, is DSGVTQTPKHLITATGQRVTLRCSPRSGDLSVYWYQQSLDQGLQFLIQYYNGEERAKGNILERFSAQQFPDLHSELNLSSLELGDSALYFCASSVADSTTEAFFGQGTRLTVV.

The CDR3 loop is CATRGGENYGYTF. CDR3 nucleotide sequence: TGTGCCACCCGAGGCGGGGAGAACTATGGCTACACCTTC. The chain couples TRBV2 to TRBJ1-2; D gene uncertain. Trimming left V 10 bases short and J 2 bases short, with 14 bases between. From germline, CDR1 is SNHLY and CDR2 FYNNEI. The CDR3 loop spans 13 amino acids.

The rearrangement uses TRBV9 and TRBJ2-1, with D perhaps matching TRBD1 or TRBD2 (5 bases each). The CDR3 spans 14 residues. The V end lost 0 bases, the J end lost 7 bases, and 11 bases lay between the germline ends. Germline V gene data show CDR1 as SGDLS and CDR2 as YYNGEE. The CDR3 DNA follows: TGTGCCAGCAGCGTAGAATGGGGGTTTAATGAGCAGTTCTTC. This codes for CASSVEWGFNEQFF.

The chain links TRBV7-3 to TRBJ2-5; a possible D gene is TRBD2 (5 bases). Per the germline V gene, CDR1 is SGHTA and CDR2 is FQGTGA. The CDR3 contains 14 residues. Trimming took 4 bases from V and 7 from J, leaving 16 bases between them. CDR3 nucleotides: TGTGCCAGCAGCTCCGAAGGGCTGGCGGGGACCCAGTACTTC. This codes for CASSSEGLAGTQYF.

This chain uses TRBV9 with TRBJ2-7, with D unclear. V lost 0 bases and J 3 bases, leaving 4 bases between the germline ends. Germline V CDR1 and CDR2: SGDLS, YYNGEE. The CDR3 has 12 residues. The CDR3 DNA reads TGTGCCAGCAGCGTAGATGGCTACGAGCAGTACTTC. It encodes CASSVDGYEQYF.